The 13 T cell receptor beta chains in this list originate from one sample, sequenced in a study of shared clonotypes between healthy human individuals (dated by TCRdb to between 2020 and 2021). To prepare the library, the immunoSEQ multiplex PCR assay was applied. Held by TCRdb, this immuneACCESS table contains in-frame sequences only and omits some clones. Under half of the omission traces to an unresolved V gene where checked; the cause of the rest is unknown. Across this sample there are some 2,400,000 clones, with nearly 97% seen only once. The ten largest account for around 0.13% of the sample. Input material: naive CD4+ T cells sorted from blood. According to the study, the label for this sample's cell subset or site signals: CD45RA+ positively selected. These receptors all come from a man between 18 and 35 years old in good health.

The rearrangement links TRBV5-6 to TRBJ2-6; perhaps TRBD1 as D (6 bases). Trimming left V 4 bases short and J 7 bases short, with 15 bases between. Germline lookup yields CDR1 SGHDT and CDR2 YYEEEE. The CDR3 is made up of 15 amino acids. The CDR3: CASSPIGGEANVLTF. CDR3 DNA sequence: TGTGCCAGCAGCCCCATAGGGGGAGAAGCCAACGTCCTGACTTTC.

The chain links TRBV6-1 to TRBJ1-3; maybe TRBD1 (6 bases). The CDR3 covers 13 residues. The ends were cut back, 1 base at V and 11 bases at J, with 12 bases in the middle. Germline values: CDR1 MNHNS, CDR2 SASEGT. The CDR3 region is CASSEVGRGSIYF. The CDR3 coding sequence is TGTGCCAGCAGTGAAGTCGGCAGGGGTTCCATATATTTT.

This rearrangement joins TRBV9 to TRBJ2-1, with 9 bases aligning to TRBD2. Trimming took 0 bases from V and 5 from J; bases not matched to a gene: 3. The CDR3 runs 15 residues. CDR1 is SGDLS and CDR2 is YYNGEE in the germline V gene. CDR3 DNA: TGTGCCAGCAGCGTAGCTCTAGCGGGAAACAATGAGCAGTTCTTC. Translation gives CASSVALAGNNEQFF.

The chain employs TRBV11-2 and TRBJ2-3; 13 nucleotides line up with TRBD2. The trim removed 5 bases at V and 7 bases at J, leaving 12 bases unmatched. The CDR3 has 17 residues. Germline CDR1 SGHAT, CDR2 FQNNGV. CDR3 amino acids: CASSGGRGTSGAYTQYF. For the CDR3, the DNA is TGTGCCAGCAGCGGCGGGAGAGGGACTAGCGGGGCATATACGCAGTATTTT.

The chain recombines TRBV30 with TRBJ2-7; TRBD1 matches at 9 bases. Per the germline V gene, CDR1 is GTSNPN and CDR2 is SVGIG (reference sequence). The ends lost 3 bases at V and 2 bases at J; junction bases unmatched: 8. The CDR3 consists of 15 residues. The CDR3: CAWRDPGQGTYEQYF. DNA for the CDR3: TGTGCCTGGAGAGATCCGGGACAGGGAACCTACGAGCAGTACTTC.

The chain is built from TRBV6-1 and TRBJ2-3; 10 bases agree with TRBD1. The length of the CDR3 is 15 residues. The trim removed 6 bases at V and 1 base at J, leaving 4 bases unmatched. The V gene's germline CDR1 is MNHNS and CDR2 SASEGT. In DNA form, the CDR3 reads TGTGCCAGCAGGGACAGGGGGACTGGCACAGATACGCAGTATTTT. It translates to CASRDRGTGTDTQYF.

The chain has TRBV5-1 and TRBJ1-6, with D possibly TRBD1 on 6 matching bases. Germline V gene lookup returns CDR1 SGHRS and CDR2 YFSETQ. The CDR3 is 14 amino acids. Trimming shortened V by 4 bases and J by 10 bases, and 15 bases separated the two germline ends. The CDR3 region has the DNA TGCGCCAGCAGCGCCGGAGGGGGGACCTCACCCCTCCACTTT. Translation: CASSAGGGTSPLHF.

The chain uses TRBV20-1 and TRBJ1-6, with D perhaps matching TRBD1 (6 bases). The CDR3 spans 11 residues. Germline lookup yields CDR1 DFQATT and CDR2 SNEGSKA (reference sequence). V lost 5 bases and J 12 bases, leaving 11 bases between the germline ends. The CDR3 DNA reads TGCAGTGCTCACAGGGAAGGACCCCTCCACTTT. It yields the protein CSAHREGPLHF.

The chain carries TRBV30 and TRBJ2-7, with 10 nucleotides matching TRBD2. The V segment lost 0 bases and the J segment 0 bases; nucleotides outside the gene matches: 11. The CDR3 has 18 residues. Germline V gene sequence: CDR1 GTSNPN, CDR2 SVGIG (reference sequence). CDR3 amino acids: CAWSVPTSGAVNSYEQYF. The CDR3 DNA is TGTGCCTGGAGTGTCCCCACTAGCGGGGCTGTTAACTCCTACGAGCAGTACTTC.

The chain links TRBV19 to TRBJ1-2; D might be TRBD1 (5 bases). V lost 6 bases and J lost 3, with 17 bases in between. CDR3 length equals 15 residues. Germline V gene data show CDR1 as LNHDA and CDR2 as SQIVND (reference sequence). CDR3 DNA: TGTGCCAGTAGGACACCAACCGGGACTCACTATGGCTACACCTTC. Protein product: CASRTPTGTHYGYTF.

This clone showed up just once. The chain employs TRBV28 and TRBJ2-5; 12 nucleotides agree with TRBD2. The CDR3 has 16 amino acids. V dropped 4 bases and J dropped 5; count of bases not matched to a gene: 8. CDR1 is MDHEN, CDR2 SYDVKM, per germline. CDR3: CASSSTSGGKSETQYF. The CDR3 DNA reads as TGTGCCAGCAGTTCCACTAGCGGGGGGAAATCGGAGACCCAGTACTTC.

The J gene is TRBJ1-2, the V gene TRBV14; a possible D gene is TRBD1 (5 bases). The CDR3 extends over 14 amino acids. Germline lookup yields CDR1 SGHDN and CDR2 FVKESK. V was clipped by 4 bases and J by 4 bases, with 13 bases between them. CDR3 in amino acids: CASSRPGGVYGYTF. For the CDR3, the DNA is TGTGCCAGCAGCCGTCCCGGGGGTGTCTATGGCTACACCTTC.

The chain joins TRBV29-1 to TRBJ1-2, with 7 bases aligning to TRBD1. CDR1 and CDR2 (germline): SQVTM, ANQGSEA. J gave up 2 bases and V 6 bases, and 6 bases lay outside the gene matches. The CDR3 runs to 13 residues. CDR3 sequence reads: CSVQGGQNYGYTF. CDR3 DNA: TGCAGCGTCCAGGGGGGGCAGAACTATGGCTACACCTTC.